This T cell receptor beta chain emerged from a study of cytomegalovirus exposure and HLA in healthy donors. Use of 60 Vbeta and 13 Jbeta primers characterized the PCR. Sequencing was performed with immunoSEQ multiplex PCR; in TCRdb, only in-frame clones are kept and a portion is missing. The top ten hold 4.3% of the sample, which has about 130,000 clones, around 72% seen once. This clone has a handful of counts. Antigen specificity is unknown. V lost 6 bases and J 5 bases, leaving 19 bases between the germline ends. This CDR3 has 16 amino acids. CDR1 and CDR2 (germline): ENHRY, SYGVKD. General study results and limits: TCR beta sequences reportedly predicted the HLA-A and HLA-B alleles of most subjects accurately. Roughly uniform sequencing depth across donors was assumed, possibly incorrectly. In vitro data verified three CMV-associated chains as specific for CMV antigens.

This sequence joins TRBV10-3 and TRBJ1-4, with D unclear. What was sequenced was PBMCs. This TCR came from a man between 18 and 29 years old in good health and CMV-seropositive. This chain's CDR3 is CAISARRAGPNEKLFF. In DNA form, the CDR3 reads TGTGCCATCAGCGCCCGGCGGGCAGGCCCCAATGAAAAACTGTTTTTT.